The 27 T cell receptor beta chains below all came from one sample that was sequenced in a study of response to subunit inactivated influenza vaccine. Each CDR3 protein gets one entry after TCRdb re-called the RT-PCR reads with MiXCR. There are under 850,000 distinct CDR3 sequences in the sample; 15% to 20% occur only once, and roughly a tenth lies in the top ten. The sample consisted of PBMCs from blood, taken around 5 days after vaccination. The receptors shown here come from a man between 50 and 59 years old who received an inactivated influenza vaccine.

Many counts were recorded for this clonotype. This chain links TRBV5-6 with TRBJ2-3; no definite D call. The germline CDR1 and CDR2 sequences are SGHDT and YYEEEE. The CDR3 loop spans 14 amino acids. The V end was cut by 2 bases, the J end by 0 bases, with 7 bases between. CDR3 sequence: CASSFGPSTDTQYF. DNA for the CDR3: TGTGCCAGCAGCTTCGGTCCCAGCACAGATACGCAGTATTTT.

This chain uses TRBV29-1 with TRBJ2-1; D is unresolved. The CDR3 loop spans 13 amino acids. Trimming removed 4 bases from V and 5 bases from J, with 12 bases in between. The germline gives CDR1 SQVTM, CDR2 ANQGSEA. The CDR3 loop is CSVGQILNNEQFF. CDR3 bases: TGCAGCGTTGGACAAATCCTGAACAATGAGCAGTTCTTC.

The chain couples TRBV24-1 to TRBJ1-2, with a possible D match to TRBD1 (5 bases). Deletions cut 3 bases from V and 7 bases from J, with 11 bases between. Germline V gives CDR1 KGHDR, CDR2 SFDVKD. The CDR3 loop spans 13 amino acids. The CDR3 region is CATSDDQGSGYTF. The CDR3 coding sequence is TGTGCCACCAGTGATGATCAGGGTTCTGGCTACACCTTC.

The rearrangement uses TRBV20-1 and TRBJ2-7, with 9 positions matching TRBD2. Germline CDR1 DFQATT, CDR2 SNEGSKA (reference sequence). CDR3 size: 15 residues. J was trimmed by 1 base and V by 6 bases; bases with no gene match: 10. The CDR3 reads CSAQETLAGSYEQYF. The CDR3 nucleotides read TGCAGTGCCCAGGAGACGCTAGCGGGGTCCTACGAGCAGTACTTC.

This clonotype was picked up a small number of times. CDR3 sequence (DNA): TGCAGCGCCGGTCCTGGGGCCAACGTCCTGACTTTC. Its translation is CSAGPGANVLTF. The rearrangement joins TRBV29-1 to TRBJ2-6; no clear D. V shed 7 bases and J shed 2 bases, with 6 bases lying between them. The CDR3 covers 12 residues. CDR1 SQVTM and CDR2 ANQGSEA come from the germline V gene.

The V gene is TRBV12-3 or TRBV12-4, the J gene TRBJ2-4, with D perhaps matching TRBD1 or TRBD2 (6 bases each). Trimming took 8 bases from V and 8 from J, leaving 13 bases between them. The CDR3 runs to 12 residues. The CDR3 region is CASGGGRDIQYF. The CDR3, as DNA: TGTGCCAGCGGAGGGGGGCGGGACATTCAGTACTTC.

This clonotype turned up a few times. The V call is TRBV18, the J call TRBJ2-1, with 10 bases identical to TRBD2. V lost 6 bases to trimming and J lost 10 bases; unmatched junction nucleotides: 12. The CDR3 extends over 15 amino acids. Germline values: CDR1 KGHSH, CDR2 LQKENI. Here the CDR3 DNA reads TGTGCCAGCTCGCCGGGATCTAGCGGGGGAAACGAGCAGTTCTTC. Translated: CASSPGSSGGNEQFF.

The rearrangement uses TRBV4-2 and TRBJ2-2; TRBD1 might be the D (6 bases). The CDR3 loop spans 15 amino acids. V was cut by 0 bases and J by 5 bases, with 10 bases left in between. Germline assignment: CDR1 LGHNA and CDR2 YNFKEQ. The CDR3, as DNA: TGTGCCAGCAGCCAAGATCGCAGGGGTACCGGGGAGCTGTTTTTT. The encoded protein is CASSQDRRGTGELFF.

The V and J genes are TRBV5-1 and TRBJ2-1; TRBD1 matches 9 bases. CDR3 length equals 16 residues. CDR1 and CDR2 (germline): SGHRS, YFSETQ. V lost 4 bases to trimming and J lost 3 bases; unmatched junction nucleotides: 8. CDR3 bases: TGCGCCAGCAGCCATGGACAGGGGATCAACTACAATGAGCAGTTCTTC. Amino acid sequence: CASSHGQGINYNEQFF.

This chain joins TRBV5-1 and TRBJ2-1; 13 bases are shared with TRBD2. V lost 0 bases, J lost 14 bases, and 8 bases stayed unmatched. The CDR3 length is 15 residues. Per the germline V gene, CDR1 is SGHRS and CDR2 is YFSETQ. The CDR3 DNA is TGCGCCAGCAGCTTGGATACTAGCGGGAGGGGGGTTGAGTTCTTC. Translation gives CASSLDTSGRGVEFF.

The chain couples TRBV11-3 to TRBJ2-1; 10 nucleotides align to TRBD1. The V gene end was trimmed by 0 bases and the J gene end by 4 bases; junction bases not matched to a gene: 3. From germline, CDR1 is SGHNT and CDR2 YENEEA. There are 16 residues in the CDR3. The CDR3 sequence: CASSLDGTGVYNEQFF. CDR3 nucleotides: TGTGCCAGCAGCTTAGATGGGACAGGGGTTTACAATGAGCAGTTCTTC.

This clonotype has a handful of counts. V is TRBV5-1 and J is TRBJ2-7; TRBD1 matches at 7 bases. V dropped 2 bases and J dropped 7; count of bases not matched to a gene: 9. This CDR3 is built from 14 residues. CDR1 and CDR2 (germline): SGHRS, YFSETQ. CDR3 sequence (DNA): TGCGCCAGCAGCTTTGAGGGGGCGCTTCGGGAGCAGTACTTC. Its protein is CASSFEGALREQYF.

This clonotype was recorded a few times. The chain links TRBV5-1 to TRBJ2-5; 7 bases agree with TRBD1. Looked up from germline, CDR1 is SGHRS and CDR2 is YFSETQ. Germline trimming cut 3 bases from V and 5 bases from J; bases unmatched to any gene: 7. The CDR3 loop spans 14 amino acids. This CDR3 is CASSSGQVEETQYF. CDR3 nucleotides: TGCGCCAGCAGCTCCGGACAGGTTGAGGAGACCCAGTACTTC.

This clonotype was seen a handful of times. The rearrangement uses TRBV5-6 and TRBJ1-5; D is unresolved. Trimming removed 0 bases from V and 9 bases from J, with 10 bases in between. Germline CDR1 SGHDT, CDR2 YYEEEE. CDR3 size: 13 residues. The CDR3 sequence: CASSLEPTSPQHF. CDR3 nucleotide sequence: TGTGCCAGCAGCTTGGAACCGACGTCGCCCCAGCATTTT. The full variable domain, with the rest looked up from reference TRBV5-6 and TRBJ1-5, is DAGVTQSPTHLIKTRGQQVTLRCSPKSGHDTVSWYQQALGQGPQFIFQYYEEEERQRGNFPDRFSGHQFPNYSSELNVNALLLGDSALYLCASSLEPTSPQHFGDGTRLSIL.

V and J are TRBV20-1 and TRBJ2-1; 7 bases are a match to TRBD2. The V and J ends lost 5 bases and 8 bases, in that order; junction bases with no gene match: 12. CDR1 is DFQATT and CDR2 is SNEGSKA in the germline V gene (reference sequence). The CDR3 has 14 residues. The CDR3 sequence: CSAPDYRGGDEQFF. The CDR3 DNA reads TGCAGTGCTCCGGACTACCGTGGGGGGGATGAGCAGTTCTTC.

The rearrangement links TRBV7-2 to TRBJ2-7; D unclear. Germline V gene sequence: CDR1 SGHTA, CDR2 FQGNSA. Trimming shortened V by 4 bases and J by 0 bases, and 10 bases separated the two germline ends. This CDR3 has 14 amino acids. The CDR3 sequence is CASSSQRGSYEQYF. CDR3 nucleotides: TGTGCCAGCAGCTCTCAGCGTGGCTCCTACGAGCAGTACTTC.

The chain has TRBV24-1 and TRBJ2-1; D might be TRBD2 (5 bases). The germline CDR1 and CDR2 sequences are KGHDR and SFDVKD. This CDR3 is built from 13 residues. V gave up 8 bases and J gave up 0 bases, with 7 bases separating them. The CDR3 loop is CATKGDSYNEQFF. The CDR3 region has the DNA TGTGCCACCAAGGGAGACTCCTACAATGAGCAGTTCTTC.

The chain carries TRBV4-2 and TRBJ1-5; no definite D call. Between the trimmed V and J ends, which lost 2 bases and 4 bases, there was a span of 12 bases. This CDR3 spans 15 amino acids. The germline V gene encodes CDR1 LGHNA and CDR2 YNFKEQ. CDR3 sequence (DNA): TGTGCCAGCAGCCAAAGCTCAGGAGGGAATCAGCCCCAGCATTTT. It codes for CASSQSSGGNQPQHF.

The chain uses TRBV9 and TRBJ2-2; D gene uncertain. The V gene's germline CDR1 is SGDLS and CDR2 YYNGEE. The CDR3 consists of 13 residues. V lost 9 bases and J 1 base, leaving 10 bases between the germline ends. CDR3 loop: CATTEGNTGELFF. In DNA, the CDR3 is TGTGCCACTACCGAAGGGAACACCGGGGAGCTGTTTTTT. Supplemented by reference TRBV9 and TRBJ2-2, the full variable domain reads DSGVTQTPKHLITATGQRVTLRCSPRSGDLSVYWYQQSLDQGLQFLIQYYNGEERAKGNILERFSAQQFPDLHSELNLSSLELGDSALYFCATTEGNTGELFFGEGSRLTVL.

There are many counts of this clonotype. V usage is TRBV20-1 and J usage is TRBJ1-1; D gene uncertain. The CDR3 has 12 amino acids. Trimming removed 0 bases from V and 6 bases from J, with 8 bases in between. Germline CDR1 is DFQATT and CDR2 is SNEGSKA (reference sequence). The CDR3 DNA sequence: TGCAGTGCTAGAGATGCGTGGGCTGAAGCTTTCTTT. Encoded protein: CSARDAWAEAFF.

The CDR3 loop reads CASSIPGYEQYF. CDR3 in DNA: TGCGCCAGCAGCATTCCAGGGTACGAGCAGTACTTC. V is TRBV5-1 and J is TRBJ2-7; D is perhaps TRBD1 (5 bases). This CDR3 contains 12 residues. V gave up 4 bases and J gave up 4 bases, with 9 bases separating them. CDR1 is SGHRS, CDR2 YFSETQ, per germline.

This clonotype was observed once. The chain uses TRBV6-2 or TRBV6-3 and TRBJ2-7; no clear D gene. The germline gives CDR1 MNHEY, CDR2 SVGEGT. The CDR3 is 15 residues long. V was clipped by 5 bases and J by 4 bases, with 18 bases between them. Here the CDR3 DNA reads TGTGCCAGCAGTCCTGCCTGGGCCAGTGTGTACGAGCAGTACTTC. Protein sequence: CASSPAWASVYEQYF.

This chain links TRBV4-2 with TRBJ1-2, with TRBD1 identical over 8 bases. The CDR3 length is 18 residues. J gave up 1 base and V 1 base, and 11 bases lay outside the gene matches. Germline CDR1 is LGHNA and CDR2 is YNFKEQ. The CDR3 sequence: CASSQVFRGQELNYGYTF. DNA for the CDR3: TGTGCCAGCAGCCAAGTTTTCCGGGGACAGGAACTTAACTATGGCTACACCTTC.

This clonotype was counted a few times. The chain carries TRBV20-1 and TRBJ1-5; D perhaps matches TRBD1 (6 bases). This CDR3 spans 15 amino acids. Germline V gene lookup returns CDR1 DFQATT and CDR2 SNEGSKA (reference sequence). The ends were cut back, 6 bases at V and 4 bases at J, with 19 bases in the middle. CDR3 amino acids: CSAVSGAGINQPQHF. Here the CDR3 DNA reads TGCAGTGCGGTCTCGGGGGCCGGCATTAATCAGCCCCAGCATTTT.

The chain joins TRBV20-1 to TRBJ2-5; 12 nucleotides agree with TRBD2. The CDR3 loop spans 17 amino acids. V was clipped by 0 bases and J by 5 bases; unmatched bases: 10. The germline gives CDR1 DFQATT, CDR2 SNEGSKA (reference sequence). This CDR3 is CSARDLASGGARETQYF. DNA for the CDR3: TGCAGTGCTAGAGATCTGGCTAGCGGGGGGGCTCGGGAGACCCAGTACTTC.

In its sample, this clonotype was seen a few times. The chain has TRBV6-2 or TRBV6-3 and TRBJ2-6; D is ambiguous. Trimming pared 3 bases from V and 0 bases from J, leaving 12 bases between. Germline CDR1 and CDR2: MNHEY and SVGEGT. This CDR3 is built from 17 residues. CDR3 bases: TGTGCCAGCAGTTATAGGCACCTCTTCTCTGGGGCCAACGTCCTGACTTTC. Its protein product is CASSYRHLFSGANVLTF.

This sequence joins TRBV20-1 and TRBJ2-7, with a weak D call TRBD1 (6 bases). Deletions cut 3 bases from V and 4 bases from J, with 19 bases between. The CDR3 consists of 15 residues. Germline CDR1 DFQATT, CDR2 SNEGSKA (reference sequence). The CDR3: CSASSAQQGRYEQYF. The CDR3 DNA is TGCAGTGCTAGTTCAGCCCAACAGGGCAGGTACGAGCAGTACTTC.